Below are 3 T cell receptor beta chains sequenced from a single sample in a study of T cell repertoires in cytomegalovirus infection. One entry per CDR3 protein, called by TCRdb with MiXCR from the reads. This sample has approximately 170,000 distinct CDR3 sequences; approximately 15% occur once, and the top ten carry about a quarter. The sample was PBMCs. These TCRs come from a human donor in good health (CMV status not recorded). Some clones in this sample may be carry-over from other donors' samples.

The gene calls are TRBV18 and TRBJ2-1; 13 nucleotides align to TRBD2. Trimming at V came to 3 bases and at J to 7 bases, leaving 6 bases not matched to a gene. Germline CDR1 is KGHSH and CDR2 is LQKENI. The CDR3 extends over 16 amino acids. Written as DNA, the CDR3 is TGTGCCAGCTCACCGCAACTAGCGGGGGGGGGGAATGAGCAGTTCTTC. Its protein product is CASSPQLAGGGNEQFF.

The chain carries TRBV18 and TRBJ1-1; TRBD1 might be the D (5 bases). V lost 3 bases, J lost 10 bases, and 21 bases lay in between. The CDR3 contains 15 residues. From germline, CDR1 is KGHSH and CDR2 LQKENI. CDR3 in DNA: TGTGCCAGCTCACCGGGACCCTTTAGATGGGAGGGAGCTTTCTTT. It specifies CASSPGPFRWEGAFF.

The CDR3 region has the DNA TGTGCCAGCAGCTCCAGACTAGCGGGACCGAGCACAGATACGCAGTATTTT. This encodes CASSSRLAGPSTDTQYF. The chain recombines TRBV7-8 with TRBJ2-3, with TRBD2 identical over 11 bases. The junction had 6 bases not matched to a gene; V was cut back by 4 bases and J by 0 bases. The CDR3 spans 17 residues. Germline V gene data show CDR1 as SGHVS and CDR2 as FQNEAQ.